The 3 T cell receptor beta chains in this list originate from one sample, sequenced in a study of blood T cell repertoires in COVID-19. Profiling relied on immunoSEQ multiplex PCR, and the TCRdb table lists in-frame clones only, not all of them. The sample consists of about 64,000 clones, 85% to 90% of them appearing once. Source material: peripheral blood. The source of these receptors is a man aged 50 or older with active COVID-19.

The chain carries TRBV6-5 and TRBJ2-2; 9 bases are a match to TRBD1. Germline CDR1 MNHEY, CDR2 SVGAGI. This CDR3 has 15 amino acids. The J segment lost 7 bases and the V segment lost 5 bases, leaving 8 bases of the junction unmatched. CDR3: CASSTRTGDYGELFF. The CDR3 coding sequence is TGTGCCAGCAGTACTCGGACAGGGGATTACGGGGAGCTGTTTTTT.

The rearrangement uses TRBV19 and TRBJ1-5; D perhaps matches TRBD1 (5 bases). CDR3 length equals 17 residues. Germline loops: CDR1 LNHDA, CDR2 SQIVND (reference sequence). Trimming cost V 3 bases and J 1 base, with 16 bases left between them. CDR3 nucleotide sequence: TGTGCCAGTAGTATCAGGAGGGGCCGTGGAAGCAATCAGCCCCAGCATTTT. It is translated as CASSIRRGRGSNQPQHF.

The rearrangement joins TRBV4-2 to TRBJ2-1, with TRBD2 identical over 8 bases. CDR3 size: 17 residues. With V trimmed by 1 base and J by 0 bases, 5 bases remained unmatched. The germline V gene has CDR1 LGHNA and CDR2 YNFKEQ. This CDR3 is CASSQAQRELSYNEQFF. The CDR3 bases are TGTGCCAGCAGCCAAGCCCAGCGGGAGCTCTCCTACAATGAGCAGTTCTTC.